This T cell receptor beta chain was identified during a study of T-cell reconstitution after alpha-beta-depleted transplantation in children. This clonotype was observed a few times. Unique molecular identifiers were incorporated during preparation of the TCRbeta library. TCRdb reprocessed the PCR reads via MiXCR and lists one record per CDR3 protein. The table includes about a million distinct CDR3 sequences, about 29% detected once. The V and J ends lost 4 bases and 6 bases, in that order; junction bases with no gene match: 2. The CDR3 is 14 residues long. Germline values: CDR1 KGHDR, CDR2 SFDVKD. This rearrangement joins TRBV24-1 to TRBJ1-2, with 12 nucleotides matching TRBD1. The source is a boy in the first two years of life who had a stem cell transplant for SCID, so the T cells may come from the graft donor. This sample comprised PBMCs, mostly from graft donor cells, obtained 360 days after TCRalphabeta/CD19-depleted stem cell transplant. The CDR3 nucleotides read TGTGCCACCAGTGACCGGGACAGGGGGCATGGCTACACCTTC. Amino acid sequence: CATSDRDRGHGYTF.